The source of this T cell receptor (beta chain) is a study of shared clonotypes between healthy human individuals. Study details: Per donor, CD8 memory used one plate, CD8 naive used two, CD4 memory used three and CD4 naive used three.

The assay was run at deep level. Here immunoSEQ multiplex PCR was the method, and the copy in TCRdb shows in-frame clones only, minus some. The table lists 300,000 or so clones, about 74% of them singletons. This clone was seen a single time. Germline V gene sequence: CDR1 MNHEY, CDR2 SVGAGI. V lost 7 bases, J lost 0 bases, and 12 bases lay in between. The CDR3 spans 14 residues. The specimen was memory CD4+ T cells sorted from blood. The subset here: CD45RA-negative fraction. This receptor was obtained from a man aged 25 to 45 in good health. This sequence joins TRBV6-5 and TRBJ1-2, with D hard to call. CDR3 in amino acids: CASTNGGANYGYTF. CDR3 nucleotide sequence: TGTGCCAGCACCAACGGCGGAGCTAACTATGGCTACACCTTC.